The 10 T cell receptor beta chains listed next were all sequenced from one sample in a study of T-cell memory formation after mild COVID-19. One entry per CDR3 protein results from TCRdb running MiXCR on the 5' RACE reads. The top ten clones hold roughly 8.3% of a sample with hundreds of thousands of distinct CDR3 sequences, roughly 20% of them seen once. Material for sequencing was PBMCs or a T cell subset sorted from them (not recorded which). These TCRs come from an adult woman who had mild COVID-19 (a few samples of this study predate the infection). Cell type and time point are not known.

This clonotype was seen more than once but under ten times. The rearrangement links TRBV24-1 to TRBJ2-3; D may be TRBD1 (6 bases). The CDR3 has 15 amino acids. Germline-derived CDR1 and CDR2 are KGHDR and SFDVKD. With 5 bases removed from V and 4 bases from J, the gap between germline ends came to 15 bases. The CDR3 nucleotides are TGTGCCACCAGTGCTTACAGGGAGTATTCAGATACGCAGTATTTT. It codes for CATSAYREYSDTQYF.

Here the CDR3 DNA reads TGTGCCAGCAGTTACCTCTCCTGGCGGGGCAGCACAGATACGCAGTATTTT. It yields the protein CASSYLSWRGSTDTQYF. This chain connects TRBV6-5 to TRBJ2-3; maybe TRBD2 (6 bases). The germline CDR1 and CDR2 sequences are MNHEY and SVGAGI. This CDR3 is built from 17 residues. V lost 2 bases and J lost 0, with 15 bases in between.

This clonotype showed up many times. The gene calls are TRBV5-6 and TRBJ1-1; D uncertain. The germline V gene encodes CDR1 SGHDT and CDR2 YYEEEE. V dropped 1 base and J dropped 1 base, with 5 bases sitting between them. The CDR3 has 13 amino acids. CDR3: CASSLQANTEAFF. The CDR3 bases are TGTGCCAGCAGCTTGCAGGCGAACACTGAAGCTTTCTTT.

The genes are TRBV15 and TRBJ2-7, with TRBD1 matching 9 bases. This CDR3 contains 15 residues. Unmatched junction bases numbered 6, after V lost 4 bases and J lost 2 bases. The V gene's germline CDR1 is LNHNV and CDR2 YYDKDF (reference sequence). The CDR3, as DNA: TGTGCCACCAGCATAGGACAGGGGTTAACCTACGAGCAGTACTTC. Translation gives CATSIGQGLTYEQYF.

The V gene is TRBV5-6, the J gene TRBJ1-3; the D gene is possibly TRBD1 (5 bases). Trimming shortened V by 0 bases and J by 1 base, and 11 bases separated the two germline ends. Germline V gene lookup returns CDR1 SGHDT and CDR2 YYEEEE. The CDR3 runs to 16 residues. CDR3 in DNA: TGTGCCAGCAGCTTGGGACAGTTTCCATCTGGAAACACCATATATTTT. Translated, it gives CASSLGQFPSGNTIYF.

This clonotype was counted once. This chain uses TRBV7-9 with TRBJ2-1; D gene uncertain. The V and J ends lost 5 bases and 9 bases respectively, with 14 bases between them. CDR1 SEHNR and CDR2 FQNEAQ come from the germline V gene (reference sequence). CDR3 size: 13 residues. DNA for the CDR3: TGTGCCAGCAGCCTCAATTCGGGCGGTGAGCAGTTCTTC. Translated: CASSLNSGGEQFF.

The rearrangement links TRBV3-1 to TRBJ1-3, with TRBD1 as a possible D gene (6 bases). The germline CDR1 and CDR2 sequences are LGHDT and YNNKEL (reference sequence). V lost 0 bases to trimming and J lost 0 bases, with 12 bases between them. The CDR3 runs to 17 residues. CDR3 sequence reads: CASSQDGTRLSGNTIYF. CDR3 coding DNA: TGTGCCAGCAGCCAAGATGGGACACGTCTCTCTGGAAACACCATATATTTT.

The rearrangement joins TRBV9 to TRBJ1-2; no reliable D call. CDR3 size: 13 residues. The V end was cut by 0 bases, the J end by 8 bases, with 11 bases between. Germline-derived CDR1 and CDR2 are SGDLS and YYNGEE. The CDR3 loop reads CASSVGRTLGYTF. DNA of the CDR3: TGTGCCAGCAGCGTAGGTAGGACTCTCGGCTACACCTTC.

This clonotype was seen more than once but under ten times. For the CDR3, the DNA is TGTGCCAGCAGCCAAGTGTCCGGGGAGCTGTTTTTT. It yields the protein CASSQVSGELFF. This rearrangement joins TRBV4-2 to TRBJ2-2; D ambiguous. Germline-derived CDR1 and CDR2 are LGHNA and YNFKEQ. This CDR3 contains 12 residues. Between the trimmed V and J ends, which lost 1 base and 6 bases, there was a span of 3 bases.

This rearrangement joins TRBV18 to TRBJ2-3; D unresolved. In germline, CDR1 is KGHSH, CDR2 LQKENI. Between the trimmed V and J ends, which lost 1 base and 2 bases, there was a span of 10 bases. The CDR3 runs to 15 residues. CDR3 sequence: CASSPLPTDTDTQYF. CDR3 in DNA: TGTGCCAGCTCACCACTCCCGACGGACACAGATACGCAGTATTTT.